This T cell receptor (beta chain) was profiled in a study of blood T cell repertoires in COVID-19 (TCRdb year 2020). Describing the broader study: Samples covering the acute and convalescent phases of COVID-19 were provided by collaborators in the United States, Italy and Spain. The sample metadata nearly always contained a de-identified subject ID, COVID-19 status, age in years and sex. Samples were obtained from the ongoing ImmuneRACE study (first 160 participants) and from 1,200 or so subjects provided by 6 global collaborators. The prospective study material was composed of cDNA or gDNA derived from T cells, B-cell-depleted T cells, or PBMCs. The repertoires were made available in a free public database intended to serve as a resource for research on the immune response to SARS-CoV-2. Where available, HLA class I and class II types were taken from metadata supplied by the sample provider and were not determined by assay-based typing. Deeply sampled blood TCRbeta repertoires from subjects exposed to, actively infected with, or recovered from COVID-19 were included in the dataset. Points the paper makes about the study in general: The amount of clinical and demographic metadata varied by source and participant and was provided uncurated.

At the junction V is shortened by 2 bases and J by 0 bases, with 12 bases in between. From the cysteine up to the phenylalanine, the CDR3 has a length of 16 residues. This entry keeps only the CDR3 DNA: 48 bases, framed from base 1. The germline V gene encodes CDR1 SGHDT and CDR2 YYEEEE. On this clone itself: The antigen it binds to is not known. Nothing much larger sits one base from this clone, and base qualities are not available.

TCRbeta CDR3 regions were amplified from genomic DNA by means of the immunoSEQ Assay, a bias-controlled multiplex PCR. In the original analysis: The number of nucleated cells in each sample was estimated from the amplification of reference gene primers within the assay. Sequence reads were collapsed and filtered to measure the absolute abundance of every unique TCRbeta CDR3 rearrangement. For each sample, productive Simpson clonality was calculated by taking the square root of Simpson's diversity index across productive rearrangements. Entries here come from immuneACCESS through TCRdb and include only in-frame sequences with V and J called. Some clones fail to appear in such tables; in the studies checked, an unresolved V gene covers under half of the shortfall, and the cause of the remainder is unknown. The V and J calls and the clone size are those of that table, but D and trimming were determined from the DNA. A total of 140,000 to 150,000 clones appear in this sample, about nine tenths of them only once. Clones ranked in the top ten supply less than 0.95% of the sample.

Whole blood was collected in K2EDTA tubes by collaborating institutions according to the institutions' own protocols. For TCRbeta analysis, collaborator samples were shipped as frozen whole blood, as isolated PBMCs, or as DNA extracted from either sample type. Here the chain combines TRBV5-6 and TRBJ2-1, and TRBD1 may be the D gene, going by 5 matching bases. Source material: peripheral blood. The clonotype was recovered from a woman aged 45-65 years with acute or convalescent COVID-19. In nucleotides, the sequence is TGTGCCAGCAGCTTAAGGGGAATGAGCTCCTACAATGAGCAGTTCTTC. Its coded protein is CASSLRGMSSYNEQFF. Joined to the reference TRBV5-6 and TRBJ2-1 proteins, this CDR3 gives the full variable domain: DAGVTQSPTHLIKTRGQQVTLRCSPKSGHDTVSWYQQALGQGPQFIFQYYEEEERQRGNFPDRFSGHQFPNYSSELNVNALLLGDSALYLCASSLRGMSSYNEQFFGPGTRLTVL.